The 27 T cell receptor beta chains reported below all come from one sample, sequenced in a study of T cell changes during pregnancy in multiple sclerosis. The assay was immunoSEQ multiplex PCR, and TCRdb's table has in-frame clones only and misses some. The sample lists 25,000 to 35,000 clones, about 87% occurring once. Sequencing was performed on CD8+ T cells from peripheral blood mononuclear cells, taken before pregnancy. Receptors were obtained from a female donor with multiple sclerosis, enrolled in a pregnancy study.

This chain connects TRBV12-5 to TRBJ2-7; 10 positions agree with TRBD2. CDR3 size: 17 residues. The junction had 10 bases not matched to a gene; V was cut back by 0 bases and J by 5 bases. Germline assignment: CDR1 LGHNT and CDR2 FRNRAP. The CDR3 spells CASGLVRPSGGAHEQYF. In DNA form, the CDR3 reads TGTGCTAGTGGTTTGGTACGGCCCAGCGGGGGGGCTCACGAGCAGTACTTC.

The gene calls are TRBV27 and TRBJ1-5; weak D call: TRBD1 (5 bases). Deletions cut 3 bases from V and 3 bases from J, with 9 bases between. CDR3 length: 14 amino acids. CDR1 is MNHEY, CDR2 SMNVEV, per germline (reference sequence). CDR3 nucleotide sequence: TGTGCCAGCAGTTTTTCAGGGCCCAATCAGCCCCAGCATTTT. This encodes CASSFSGPNQPQHF.

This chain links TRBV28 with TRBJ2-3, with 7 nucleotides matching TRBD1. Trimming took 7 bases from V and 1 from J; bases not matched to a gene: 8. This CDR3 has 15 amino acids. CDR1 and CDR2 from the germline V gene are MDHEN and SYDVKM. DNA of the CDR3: TGTGCCAGCACGGCAGGGGGTGTTCGCACAGATACGCAGTATTTT. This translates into CASTAGGVRTDTQYF.

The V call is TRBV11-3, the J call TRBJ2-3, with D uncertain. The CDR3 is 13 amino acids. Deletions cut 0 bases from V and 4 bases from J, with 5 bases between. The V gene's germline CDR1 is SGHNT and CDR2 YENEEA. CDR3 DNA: TGTGCCAGCAGCTTAGATCCCTCAGATACGCAGTATTTT. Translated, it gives CASSLDPSDTQYF.

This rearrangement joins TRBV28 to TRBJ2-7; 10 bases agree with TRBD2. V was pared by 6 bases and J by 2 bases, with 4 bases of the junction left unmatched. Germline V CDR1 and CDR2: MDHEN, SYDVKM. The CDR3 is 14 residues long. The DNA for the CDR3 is TGTGCCAGCAGCGAGACTAGCGGGCCCTACGAGCAGTACTTC. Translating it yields CASSETSGPYEQYF.

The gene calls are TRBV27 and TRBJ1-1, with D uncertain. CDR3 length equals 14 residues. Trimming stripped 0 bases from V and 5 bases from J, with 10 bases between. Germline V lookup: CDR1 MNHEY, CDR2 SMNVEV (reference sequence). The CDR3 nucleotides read TGTGCCAGCAGTTTATCCGCCCTCGGGACTGAAGCTTTCTTT. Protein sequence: CASSLSALGTEAFF.

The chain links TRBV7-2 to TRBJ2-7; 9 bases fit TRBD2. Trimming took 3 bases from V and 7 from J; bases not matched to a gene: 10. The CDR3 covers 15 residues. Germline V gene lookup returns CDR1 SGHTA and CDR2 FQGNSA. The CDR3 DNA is TGTGCCAGCAGCTTCGTCGGCGGGGGGGCAGGGGAGCAGTACTTC. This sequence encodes CASSFVGGGAGEQYF.

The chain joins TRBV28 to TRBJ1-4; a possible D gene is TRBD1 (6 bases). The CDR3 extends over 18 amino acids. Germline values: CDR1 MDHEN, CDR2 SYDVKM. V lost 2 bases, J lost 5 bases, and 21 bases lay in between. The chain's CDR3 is CASSLETGPLVENEKLFF. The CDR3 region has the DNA TGTGCCAGCAGTTTAGAGACAGGCCCCTTAGTTGAAAATGAAAAACTGTTTTTT.

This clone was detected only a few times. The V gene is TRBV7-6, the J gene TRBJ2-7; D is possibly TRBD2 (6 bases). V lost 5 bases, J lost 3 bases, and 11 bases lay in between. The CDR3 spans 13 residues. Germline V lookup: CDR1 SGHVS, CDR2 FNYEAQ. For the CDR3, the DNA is TGTGCCAGCAGCGCGGGACCTAACTACGAGCAGTACTTC. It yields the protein CASSAGPNYEQYF.

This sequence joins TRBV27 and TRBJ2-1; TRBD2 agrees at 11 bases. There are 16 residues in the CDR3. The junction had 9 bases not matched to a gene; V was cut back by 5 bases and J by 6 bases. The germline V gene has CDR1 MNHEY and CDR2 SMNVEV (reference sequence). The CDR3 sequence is CASSDLAGGRSNEQFF. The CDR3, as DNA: TGTGCCAGCAGTGACTTAGCGGGAGGGCGAAGCAATGAGCAGTTCTTC.

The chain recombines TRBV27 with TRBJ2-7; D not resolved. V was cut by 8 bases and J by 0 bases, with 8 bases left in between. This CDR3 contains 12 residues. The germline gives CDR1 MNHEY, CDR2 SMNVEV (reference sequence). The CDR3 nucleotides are TGTGCCAGCGGCCCTTACTCCTACGAGCAGTACTTC. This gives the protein CASGPYSYEQYF.

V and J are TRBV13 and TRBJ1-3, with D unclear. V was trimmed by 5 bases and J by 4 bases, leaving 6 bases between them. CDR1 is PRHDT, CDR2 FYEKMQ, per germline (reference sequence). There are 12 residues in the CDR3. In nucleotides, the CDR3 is TGTGCCAGCAGCCCCCAGGGAAACACCATATATTTT. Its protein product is CASSPQGNTIYF.

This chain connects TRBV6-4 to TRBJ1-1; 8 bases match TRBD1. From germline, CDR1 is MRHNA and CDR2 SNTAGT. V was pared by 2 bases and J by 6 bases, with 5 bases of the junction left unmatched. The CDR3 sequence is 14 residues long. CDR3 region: CASSDGSGGSEAFF. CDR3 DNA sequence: TGTGCCAGCAGTGACGGGTCAGGGGGCTCTGAAGCTTTCTTT.

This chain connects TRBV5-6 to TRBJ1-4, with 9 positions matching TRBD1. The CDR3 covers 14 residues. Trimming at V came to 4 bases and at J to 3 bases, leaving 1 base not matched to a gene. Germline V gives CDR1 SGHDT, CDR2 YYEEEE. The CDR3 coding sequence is TGTGCCAGCAGCCGGACAGGGGCTAATGAAAAACTGTTTTTT. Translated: CASSRTGANEKLFF.

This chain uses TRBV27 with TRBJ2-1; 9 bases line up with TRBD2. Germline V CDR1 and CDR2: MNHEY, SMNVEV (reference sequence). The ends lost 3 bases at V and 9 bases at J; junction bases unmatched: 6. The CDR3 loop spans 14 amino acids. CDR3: CASSFLAGTSEQFF. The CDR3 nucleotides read TGTGCCAGCAGTTTTCTAGCGGGAACTAGTGAGCAGTTCTTC.

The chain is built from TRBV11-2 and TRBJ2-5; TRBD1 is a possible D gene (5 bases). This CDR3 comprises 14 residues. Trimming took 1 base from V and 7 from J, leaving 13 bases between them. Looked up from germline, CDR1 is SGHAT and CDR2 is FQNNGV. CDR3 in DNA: TGTGCCAGCAGCTTAGCTACTACCCAGGGGACCCAGTACTTC. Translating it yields CASSLATTQGTQYF.

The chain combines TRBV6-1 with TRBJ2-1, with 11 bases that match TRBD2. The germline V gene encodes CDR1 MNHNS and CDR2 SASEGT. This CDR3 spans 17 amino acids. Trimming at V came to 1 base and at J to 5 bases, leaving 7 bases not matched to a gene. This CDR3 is CASSEELLAGVNNEQFF. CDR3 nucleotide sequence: TGTGCCAGCAGTGAAGAGTTACTAGCGGGAGTCAACAATGAGCAGTTCTTC.

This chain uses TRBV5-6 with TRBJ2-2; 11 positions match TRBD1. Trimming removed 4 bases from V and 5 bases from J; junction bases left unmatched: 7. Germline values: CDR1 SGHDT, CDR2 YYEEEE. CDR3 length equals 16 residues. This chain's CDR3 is CASSDMGQGVTGELFF. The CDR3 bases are TGTGCCAGCAGCGACATGGGACAGGGGGTTACCGGGGAGCTGTTTTTT.

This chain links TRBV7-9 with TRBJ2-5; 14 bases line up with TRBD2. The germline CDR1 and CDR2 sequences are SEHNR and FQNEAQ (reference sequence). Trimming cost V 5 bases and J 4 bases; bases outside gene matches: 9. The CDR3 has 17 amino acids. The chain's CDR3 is CASSPGTSGRSAETQYF. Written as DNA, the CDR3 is TGTGCCAGCAGCCCCGGGACTAGCGGGAGATCCGCAGAGACCCAGTACTTC.

The CDR3 sequence is CASRDFDQPQHF. The CDR3 bases are TGTGCCAGCAGGGACTTTGACCAGCCCCAGCATTTT. The chain links TRBV28 to TRBJ1-5; the D is unclear. With 6 bases removed from V and 7 bases from J, the gap between germline ends came to 10 bases. CDR1 and CDR2 (germline): MDHEN, SYDVKM. CDR3 size: 12 residues.

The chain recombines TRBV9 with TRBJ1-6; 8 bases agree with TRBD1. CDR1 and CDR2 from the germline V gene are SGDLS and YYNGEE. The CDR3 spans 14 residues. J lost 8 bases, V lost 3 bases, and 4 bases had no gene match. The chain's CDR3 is CASSETGDHSPLHF. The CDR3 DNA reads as TGTGCCAGCAGCGAGACAGGGGATCATTCACCCCTCCACTTT.

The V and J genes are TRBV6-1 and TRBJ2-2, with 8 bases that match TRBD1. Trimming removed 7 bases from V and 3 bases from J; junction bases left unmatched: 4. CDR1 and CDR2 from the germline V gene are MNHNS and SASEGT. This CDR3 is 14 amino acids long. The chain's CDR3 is CASMVTGDTGELFF. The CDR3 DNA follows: TGTGCCAGCATGGTGACAGGGGACACCGGGGAGCTGTTTTTT.

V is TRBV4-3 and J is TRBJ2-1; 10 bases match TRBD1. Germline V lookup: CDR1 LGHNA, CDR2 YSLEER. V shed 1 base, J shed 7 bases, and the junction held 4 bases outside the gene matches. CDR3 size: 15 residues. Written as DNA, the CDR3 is TGCGCCAGCAGCCAAGGGACAGGGGGAACAAATGAGCAGTTCTTC. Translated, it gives CASSQGTGGTNEQFF.

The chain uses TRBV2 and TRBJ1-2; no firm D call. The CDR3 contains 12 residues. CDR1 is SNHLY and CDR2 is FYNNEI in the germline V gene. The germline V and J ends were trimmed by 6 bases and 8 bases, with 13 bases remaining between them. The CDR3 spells CASRNSPPGYTF. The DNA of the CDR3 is TGTGCCAGCAGGAACAGCCCCCCCGGCTACACCTTC. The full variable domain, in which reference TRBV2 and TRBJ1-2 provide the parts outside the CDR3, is EPEVTQTPSHQVTQMGQEVILRCVPISNHLYFYWYRQILGQKVEFLVSFYNNEISEKSEIFDDQFSVERPDGSNFTLKIRSTKLEDSAMYFCASRNSPPGYTFGSGTRLTVV.

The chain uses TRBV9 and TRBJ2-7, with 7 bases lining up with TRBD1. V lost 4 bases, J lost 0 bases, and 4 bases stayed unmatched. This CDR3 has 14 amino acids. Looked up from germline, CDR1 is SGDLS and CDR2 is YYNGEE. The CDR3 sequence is CASSPRDSSYEQYF. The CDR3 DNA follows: TGTGCCAGCAGCCCTCGGGACAGCTCCTACGAGCAGTACTTC.

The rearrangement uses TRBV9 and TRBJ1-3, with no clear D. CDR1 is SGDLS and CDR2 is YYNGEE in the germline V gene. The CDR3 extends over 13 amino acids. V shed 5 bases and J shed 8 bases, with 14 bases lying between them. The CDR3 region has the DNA TGTGCCAGCAGACCGTCCGGGGAGCACACCATATATTTT. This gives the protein CASRPSGEHTIYF.

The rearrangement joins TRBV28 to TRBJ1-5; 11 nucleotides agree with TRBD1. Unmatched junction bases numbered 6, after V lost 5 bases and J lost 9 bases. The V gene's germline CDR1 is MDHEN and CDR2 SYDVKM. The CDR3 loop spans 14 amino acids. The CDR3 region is CASSTGTGGLPQHF. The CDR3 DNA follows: TGTGCCAGCAGTACCGGGACAGGGGGTCTGCCCCAGCATTTT.